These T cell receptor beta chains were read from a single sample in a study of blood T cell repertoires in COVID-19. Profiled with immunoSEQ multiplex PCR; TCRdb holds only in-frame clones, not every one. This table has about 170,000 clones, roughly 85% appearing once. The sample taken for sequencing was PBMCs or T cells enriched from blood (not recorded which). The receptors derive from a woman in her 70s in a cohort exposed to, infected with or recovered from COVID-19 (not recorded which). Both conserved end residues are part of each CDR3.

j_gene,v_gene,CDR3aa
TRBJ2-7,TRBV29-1,CSVRTAGAYEQYF
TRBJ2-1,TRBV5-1,CASSYGLAVNNEQFF
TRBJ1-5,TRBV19,CASSIQGGQPQHF
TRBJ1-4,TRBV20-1,CSASTQGKLFF
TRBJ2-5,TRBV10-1,CASSLGQAPETQYF
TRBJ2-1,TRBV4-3,CASSQEWTGSEQFF
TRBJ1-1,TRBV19,CASRTNTGVGTEAFF
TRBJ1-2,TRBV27,CASSGLRTGAGYTF
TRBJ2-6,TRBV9,CASSAPSPGFLSGANVLTF
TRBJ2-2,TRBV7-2,CASSRRATVTGELFF
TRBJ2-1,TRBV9,CASSPGSNVYNEQFF
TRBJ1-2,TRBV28,CASSLLSDRGSRYGYTF
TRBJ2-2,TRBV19,CASTPLRASGRAGELFF
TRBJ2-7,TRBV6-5,CASRASRGHLYEQYF
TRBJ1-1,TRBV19,CASSKTGLNTEAFF
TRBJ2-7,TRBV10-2,CASRGGTGTSRTFSYEQYF
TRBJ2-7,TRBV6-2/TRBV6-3,CASSHVGTRTYEQYF
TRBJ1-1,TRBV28,CASSSGQGAEAFF
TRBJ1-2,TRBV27,CASSLSAGNYGYTF
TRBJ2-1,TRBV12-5,CASGLSRGLAGSRGNEQFF
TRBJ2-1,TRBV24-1,CATSDLTRYEQFF
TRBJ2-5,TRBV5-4,CASSSDWSQGWETQYF
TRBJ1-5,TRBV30,CAWSVLTWNQPQHF
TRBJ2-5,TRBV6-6,CASSLGRGETQYF
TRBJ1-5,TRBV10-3,CAISESGGGQPQHF
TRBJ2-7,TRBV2,CASTGLAGFFEQYF
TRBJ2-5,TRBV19,CASSAGSQETQYF
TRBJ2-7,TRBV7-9,CASSPTGTGGDEQYF
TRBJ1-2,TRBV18,CASSGEAYGYTF
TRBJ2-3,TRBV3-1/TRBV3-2,CASSLGRAGTDTQYF
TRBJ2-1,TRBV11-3,CASSLGLAWGSDEQFF
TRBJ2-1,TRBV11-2,CASSLDLVGDEQFF
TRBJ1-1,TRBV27,CASSTTTTGPLGKAFF
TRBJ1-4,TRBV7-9,CASSLATGGRKKLFF
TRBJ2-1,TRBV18,CASSPVNNEQFF
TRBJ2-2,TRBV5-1,CASSPSQGGDTGELFF
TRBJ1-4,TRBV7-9,CASSFGQSATNEKLFF
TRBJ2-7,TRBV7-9,CASSALAAYEQYF
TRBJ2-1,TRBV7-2,CASSLAVSSGIKNEQFF
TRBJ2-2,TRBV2,CASSRDYTGELFF
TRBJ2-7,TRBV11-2,CASSSRTSGSHEQYF
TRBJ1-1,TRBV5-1,CASSFTGYTEAFF
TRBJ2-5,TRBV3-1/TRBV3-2,CASSQSEVETQYF
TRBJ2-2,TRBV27,CASSPRAGGTETGELFF
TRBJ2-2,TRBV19,CASTILEKRRTGELFF
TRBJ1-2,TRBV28,CASRKSQVRYGYTF
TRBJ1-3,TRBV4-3,CASSQDGRGAGGNTIYF
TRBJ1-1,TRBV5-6,CASSSGTGWRAFF
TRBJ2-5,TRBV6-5,CASSFLQGETQYF
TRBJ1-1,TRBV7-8,CASSMGAGRHTEAFF
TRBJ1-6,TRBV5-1,CASSLGRAGSPLHF
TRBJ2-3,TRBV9,CASSPTSGAITDTQYF
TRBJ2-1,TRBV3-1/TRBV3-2,CASSHHRAGGVNEQFF
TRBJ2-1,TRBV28,CASTEGGFSYNEQFF
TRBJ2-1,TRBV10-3,CAISSGSKSSSEQFF